Sequencing of this TCR beta chain was carried out in a study of T cell clonality in common variable immunodeficiency. Patients and controls were mostly of Caucasian heritage. Heparinized whole blood, about 4.5 to 9 ml, came from each donor. Turning to this clone: The antigen remains unidentified. The DNA ends 3 residues before the CDR3 does, and the rest of the CDR3 is filled in from the germline J gene.

Germline CDR1 and CDR2: KGHSH and LQKENI. This CDR3 is 14 amino acids long. Study results and limitations: Compared with controls, CVID subjects had fewer shared TCRbeta clones. Common variable immunodeficiency TCR beta sequences reportedly had fewer deletions and N-nucleotide insertions.

TCRdb's table, derived via immunoSEQ multiplex PCR, lists solely in-frame clones and lacks some. The table lists approximately 64,000 clones, with no singletons. The TCR sequence derives from a person between 18 and 69 years old in good health. The sequenced sample consisted of peripheral blood mononuclear cells. The genes are TRBV18 and TRBJ1-2; TRBD1 aligns across 7 bases. This CDR3 is CASSTFDRAQGYTF. The part of the CDR3 DNA that was read is TGTGCCAGCTCAACCTTCGACAGGGCTCAGGGC. The variable domain in full, with the rest retrieved from reference TRBV18 and TRBJ1-2, is NAGVMQNPRHLVRRRGQEARLRCSPMKGHSHVYWYRQLPEEGLKFMVYLQKENIIDESGMPKERFSAEFPKEGPSILRIQQVVRGDSAAYFCASSTFDRAQGYTFGSGTRLTVV.